This TCR beta chain was captured by sequencing in a study of cytomegalovirus exposure and HLA in healthy donors. The J segment lost 0 bases and the V segment lost 0 bases, leaving 7 bases of the junction unmatched. This CDR3 has 17 amino acids. CDR1 SGHVS and CDR2 FQNEAQ come from the germline V gene. With 60 Vbeta and 13 Jbeta primers, the PCR was carried out. The method was immunoSEQ multiplex PCR; TCRdb's version includes in-frame clones alone and lacks a portion of them. Of about 190,000 clones listed, approximately 77% are singletons. This receptor was identified in a man aged 35 to 55 in good health and CMV-seropositive. Sequenced sample: PBMCs. This chain joins TRBV7-8 and TRBJ1-1; 7 nucleotides match TRBD1. The CDR3 DNA reads TGTGCCAGCAGCTTAGCGAGGGTGGGACAGATGAACACTGAAGCTTTCTTT. The encoded protein is CASSLARVGQMNTEAFF.